These 28 T cell receptor beta chains were sequenced from one sample in a study of shared clonotypes between healthy human individuals. In the naive CD8 group, cells lacked CD45RO and were positively selected for CCR7, so terminally differentiated effector memory CD45RA+ cells were left out. Clones were sequenced by immunoSEQ multiplex PCR, and TCRdb holds only the in-frame ones, with some missing. The sample lists approximately 1.9 million clones; 80% to 95% were seen once. Sequencing input: naive CD8+ T cells from PBMCs. All receptors come from a man between 18 and 29 years old in good health. Some clones in this sample may be carry-over from other donors' samples.

This chain uses TRBV7-9 with TRBJ1-1; possibly TRBD1 for D (5 bases). Deletions cut 5 bases from V and 5 bases from J, with 12 bases between. Germline values: CDR1 SEHNR, CDR2 FQNEAQ (reference sequence). The CDR3 totals 13 residues. The CDR3 sequence is CASSRGVETEAFF. In DNA, the CDR3 is TGTGCCAGCAGCCGAGGGGTAGAAACTGAAGCTTTCTTT. The variable domain in full, with the rest retrieved from reference TRBV7-9 and TRBJ1-1, is DTGVSQNPRHKITKRGQNVTFRCDPISEHNRLYWYRQTLGQGPEFLTYFQNEAQLEKSRLLSDRFSAERPKGSFSTLEIQRTEQGDSAMYLCASSRGVETEAFFGQGTRLTVV.

This rearrangement joins TRBV7-9 to TRBJ2-1; D might be TRBD1 or TRBD2, each matching 5 bases. The length of the CDR3 is 17 residues. Germline values: CDR1 SEHNR, CDR2 FQNEAQ (reference sequence). Trimming removed 5 bases from V and 5 bases from J, with 22 bases in between. CDR3 DNA: TGTGCCAGCAGCCCCGTCCGAGGGACCCTAATTGACAATGAGCAGTTCTTC. It codes for CASSPVRGTLIDNEQFF. The full variable domain, its missing parts supplied by reference TRBV7-9 and TRBJ2-1, is DTGVSQNPRHKITKRGQNVTFRCDPISEHNRLYWYRQTLGQGPEFLTYFQNEAQLEKSRLLSDRFSAERPKGSFSTLEIQRTEQGDSAMYLCASSPVRGTLIDNEQFFGPGTRLTVL.

Note on this clone: The sample has other DNA sequences that encode this CDR3 too. The chain recombines TRBV9 with TRBJ2-7; TRBD2 is a possible D gene (6 bases). This CDR3 contains 15 residues. Germline values: CDR1 SGDLS, CDR2 YYNGEE. Trimming stripped 0 bases from V and 0 bases from J, with 10 bases between. The CDR3 nucleotides read TGTGCCAGCAGCGTAGGGGGACTGCACTCCTACGAGCAGTACTTC. Protein sequence: CASSVGGLHSYEQYF.

V and J are TRBV19 and TRBJ1-2; D is possibly TRBD1 (5 bases). V was shortened by 2 bases and J by 7 bases, with 14 bases between the two germline ends. CDR1 and CDR2 from the germline V gene are LNHDA and SQIVND (reference sequence). The CDR3 spans 14 residues. Here the CDR3 reads CASSIWGDARGYTF. The CDR3 DNA reads as TGTGCCAGTAGTATATGGGGGGACGCGCGTGGCTACACCTTC.

The chain uses TRBV19 and TRBJ1-1, with TRBD1 matching over 8 bases. This CDR3 spans 13 amino acids. V lost 3 bases to trimming and J lost 7 bases; unmatched junction nucleotides: 4. CDR1 is LNHDA, CDR2 SQIVND, per germline (reference sequence). CDR3 coding DNA: TGTGCCAGTAGTATTGCAGGGGGCCGTGAAGCTTTCTTT. Translated: CASSIAGGREAFF.

This sequence joins TRBV27 and TRBJ2-7; 7 nucleotides agree with TRBD2. The trim removed 6 bases at V and 5 bases at J, leaving 10 bases unmatched. Looked up from germline, CDR1 is MNHEY and CDR2 is SMNVEV (reference sequence). CDR3 size: 14 residues. The CDR3 nucleotides are TGTGCCAGCAGAGGTGCGGGACTAAGCGACGAGCAGTACTTC. Protein: CASRGAGLSDEQYF.

V and J are TRBV29-1 and TRBJ2-1; 7 positions agree with TRBD2. This CDR3 has 14 amino acids. The V segment lost 7 bases and the J segment 9 bases; nucleotides outside the gene matches: 15. Per the germline V gene, CDR1 is SQVTM and CDR2 is ANQGSEA. CDR3 sequence (DNA): TGCAGCGCCCTCGGGGCTAGCGGATCGGGTGAGCAGTTCTTC. This sequence encodes CSALGASGSGEQFF.

The chain has TRBV5-1 and TRBJ2-7; 8 bases fit TRBD1. Looked up from germline, CDR1 is SGHRS and CDR2 is YFSETQ. The ends lost 2 bases at V and 4 bases at J; junction bases unmatched: 8. This CDR3 is built from 15 residues. The CDR3 protein is CASSFPGQAGYEQYF. The CDR3 region has the DNA TGCGCCAGCAGCTTCCCGGGACAGGCCGGTTACGAGCAGTACTTC.

The gene calls are TRBV10-1 and TRBJ2-1; 8 bases match TRBD2. The CDR3 has 14 amino acids. The V and J ends lost 6 bases and 0 bases, in that order; junction bases with no gene match: 1. Looked up from germline, CDR1 is WNHNN and CDR2 is SYGVQD (reference sequence). CDR3 in amino acids: CASRGLASYNEQFF. The DNA for the CDR3 is TGCGCCAGCAGAGGACTAGCCTCCTACAATGAGCAGTTCTTC.

This clone was counted once. The sample has other DNA sequences that encode this CDR3 too. This chain joins TRBV7-9 and TRBJ2-7, with 8 bases identical to TRBD2. V shed 3 bases, J shed 3 bases, and the junction held 4 bases outside the gene matches. Germline lookup yields CDR1 SEHNR and CDR2 FQNEAQ (reference sequence). This CDR3 has 14 amino acids. The CDR3 here is CASSLTGTSYEQYF. The CDR3 bases are TGTGCCAGCAGCTTGACCGGGACTAGCTACGAGCAGTACTTC.

This clone was seen once. The V gene is TRBV27, the J gene TRBJ2-7; D is perhaps TRBD1 (6 bases). Trimming stripped 4 bases from V and 2 bases from J, with 15 bases between. The CDR3 is 15 amino acids. Germline V gene lookup returns CDR1 MNHEY and CDR2 SMNVEV (reference sequence). The CDR3 region is CASSSQWGPAYEQYF. The CDR3 bases are TGTGCCAGCAGTTCTCAATGGGGGCCCGCCTACGAGCAGTACTTC.

This clone appeared once. The gene calls are TRBV28 and TRBJ2-7; no clear D. CDR1 is MDHEN, CDR2 SYDVKM, per germline. V shed 6 bases and J shed 3 bases, with 21 bases lying between them. The CDR3 has 16 amino acids. The CDR3 is CASSPTDGGTYYEQYF. CDR3 DNA: TGTGCCAGCAGCCCTACCGACGGTGGAACGTACTACGAGCAGTACTTC.

On this clone: Other DNA sequences in the sample encode the same CDR3. The chain uses TRBV27 and TRBJ2-1; D might be TRBD2 (6 bases). V lost 3 bases to trimming and J lost 5 bases, with 8 bases between them. The length of the CDR3 is 13 residues. CDR1 is MNHEY and CDR2 is SMNVEV in the germline V gene (reference sequence). The DNA of the CDR3 is TGTGCCAGCAGTTTCTCGGGGGACAATGAGCAGTTCTTC. This translates into CASSFSGDNEQFF.

The rearrangement joins TRBV28 to TRBJ1-1, with 10 positions matching TRBD1. J gave up 1 base and V 3 bases, and 14 bases lay outside the gene matches. The CDR3 runs to 19 residues. Germline CDR1 is MDHEN and CDR2 is SYDVKM. For the CDR3, the DNA is TGTGCCAGCAGTTTCCCAAGACAGGGGGCTGGGGTCAAGAACACTGAAGCTTTCTTT. This codes for CASSFPRQGAGVKNTEAFF.

The chain has TRBV19 and TRBJ2-3, with TRBD1 as a possible D gene (5 bases). V was pared by 7 bases and J by 1 base, with 21 bases between. CDR3 length: 17 amino acids. Germline CDR1 is LNHDA and CDR2 is SQIVND (reference sequence). CDR3 residues: CASKGVGVPVGTDTQYF. CDR3 coding DNA: TGTGCCAGTAAGGGCGTAGGGGTCCCAGTGGGCACAGATACGCAGTATTTT.

The gene calls are TRBV27 and TRBJ1-5, with a possible D match to TRBD1 (5 bases). There are 12 residues in the CDR3. The V gene's germline CDR1 is MNHEY and CDR2 SMNVEV (reference sequence). Trimming pared 2 bases from V and 11 bases from J, leaving 10 bases between. This CDR3 reads CASSLTGGAQHF. The CDR3 nucleotides read TGTGCCAGCAGTTTAACTGGGGGTGCCCAGCATTTT.

A remark on this clone: Other DNA sequences in the same sample also yield this CDR3. The chain couples TRBV5-4 to TRBJ2-7; weak D call: TRBD1 (6 bases). This CDR3 spans 15 amino acids. Between the trimmed V and J ends, which lost 0 bases and 0 bases, there was a span of 10 bases. CDR1 and CDR2 from the germline V gene are SGHNT and YYREEE (reference sequence). CDR3 protein: CASSLGQGSSYEQYF. In nucleotides, the CDR3 is TGTGCCAGCAGCTTGGGTCAGGGGAGCTCCTACGAGCAGTACTTC.

The table lists this clone with a count of one. The chain is built from TRBV7-9 and TRBJ2-1, with D perhaps matching TRBD1 (6 bases). Trimming stripped 5 bases from V and 0 bases from J, with 14 bases between. Germline CDR1 and CDR2: SEHNR and FQNEAQ (reference sequence). The CDR3 extends over 16 amino acids. The CDR3 DNA reads as TGTGCCAGCAGCGGAGGACAGTTTAGCTCCTACAATGAGCAGTTCTTC. Its protein product is CASSGGQFSSYNEQFF.

This clone was observed a single time. The V call is TRBV7-2, the J call TRBJ2-7, with D unclear. From germline, CDR1 is SGHTA and CDR2 FQGNSA. V lost 5 bases and J lost 4, with 18 bases in between. There are 15 residues in the CDR3. This CDR3 is CASSPPGVRRYEQYF. CDR3 nucleotides: TGTGCCAGCAGCCCCCCGGGCGTAAGGAGATACGAGCAGTACTTC.

The rearrangement links TRBV7-6 to TRBJ2-1, with TRBD2 identical over 11 bases. The V segment lost 1 base and the J segment 4 bases; nucleotides outside the gene matches: 18. This CDR3 has 21 residues. Per the germline V gene, CDR1 is SGHVS and CDR2 is FNYEAQ. The CDR3 here is CASSLGTSGQARGSYYNEQFF. The CDR3 DNA reads TGTGCCAGCAGCTTAGGGACTAGCGGGCAAGCCCGAGGTTCCTATTACAATGAGCAGTTCTTC.

To note about this clone: At the DNA level, this CDR3 is encoded by other sequences in the same sample as well. The rearrangement links TRBV4-3 to TRBJ1-2, with 7 bases aligning to TRBD1. Unmatched junction bases numbered 0, after V lost 1 base and J lost 4 bases. The CDR3 is made up of 13 amino acids. Germline V gene sequence: CDR1 LGHNA, CDR2 YSLEER. This CDR3 reads CASSQGQGYGYTF. CDR3 in DNA: TGCGCCAGCAGCCAAGGACAGGGCTATGGCTACACCTTC.

This sequence joins TRBV4-1 and TRBJ2-7, with 8 positions matching TRBD2. Germline V lookup: CDR1 MGHRA, CDR2 YSYEKL. V lost 4 bases to trimming and J lost 2 bases; unmatched junction nucleotides: 7. The length of the CDR3 is 15 residues. CDR3 DNA sequence: TGCGCCAGCAGCCTGACCAGCGGGAGCGCCTACGAGCAGTACTTC. Encoded protein: CASSLTSGSAYEQYF.

Comment on this clone: Other DNA sequences from this sample encode an identical CDR3 as well. The J gene is TRBJ2-1, the V gene TRBV9, with a tentative D call TRBD2 (5 bases). The CDR3 consists of 12 residues. Germline V gene sequence: CDR1 SGDLS, CDR2 YYNGEE. Trimming removed 3 bases from V and 7 bases from J, with 8 bases in between. The CDR3 DNA sequence: TGTGCCAGCAGCGCCGGACTTAATGAGCAGTTCTTC. This encodes CASSAGLNEQFF. Full variable domain (rest looked up from reference TRBV9 and TRBJ2-1): DSGVTQTPKHLITATGQRVTLRCSPRSGDLSVYWYQQSLDQGLQFLIQYYNGEERAKGNILERFSAQQFPDLHSELNLSSLELGDSALYFCASSAGLNEQFFGPGTRLTVL.

The chain combines TRBV7-6 with TRBJ2-7, with D unresolved. The CDR3 is 15 residues long. Looked up from germline, CDR1 is SGHVS and CDR2 is FNYEAQ. Between the trimmed V and J ends, which lost 5 bases and 5 bases, there was a span of 19 bases. The chain's CDR3 is CASSPRVGGIHEQYF. The CDR3 DNA reads TGTGCCAGCAGCCCCCGCGTGGGTGGGATCCACGAGCAGTACTTC.

The rearrangement links TRBV5-1 to TRBJ1-4; D is perhaps TRBD1 (5 bases). Germline-derived CDR1 and CDR2 are SGHRS and YFSETQ. The CDR3 is 16 amino acids. Trimming took 0 bases from V and 6 from J, leaving 15 bases between them. This CDR3 is CASSLGRGLWDEKLFF. CDR3 DNA: TGCGCCAGCAGCTTGGGTAGGGGATTGTGGGATGAAAAACTGTTTTTT.

The chain is built from TRBV4-1 and TRBJ2-1; D gene unclear. The CDR3 totals 13 residues. Germline values: CDR1 MGHRA, CDR2 YSYEKL. With 0 bases removed from V and 8 bases from J, the gap between germline ends came to 8 bases. The CDR3 sequence: CASSQESIDEQFF. The DNA of the CDR3 is TGCGCCAGCAGCCAAGAATCGATCGATGAGCAGTTCTTC.

The chain couples TRBV2 to TRBJ1-1, with D possibly matching TRBD1 (6 bases). V was shortened by 6 bases and J by 5 bases, with 16 bases between the two germline ends. Germline V lookup: CDR1 SNHLY, CDR2 FYNNEI. There are 14 residues in the CDR3. CDR3 sequence reads: CASRFGGEGTEAFF. The CDR3 DNA follows: TGTGCCAGCAGGTTTGGGGGCGAGGGGACTGAAGCTTTCTTT.

V is TRBV7-9 and J is TRBJ2-7; D unclear. Looked up from germline, CDR1 is SEHNR and CDR2 is FQNEAQ (reference sequence). The CDR3 has 12 amino acids. V lost 4 bases, J lost 2 bases, and 6 bases lay in between. CDR3 sequence reads: CASSSFPYEQYF. As DNA, the CDR3 is TGTGCCAGCAGCTCCTTCCCCTACGAGCAGTACTTC.